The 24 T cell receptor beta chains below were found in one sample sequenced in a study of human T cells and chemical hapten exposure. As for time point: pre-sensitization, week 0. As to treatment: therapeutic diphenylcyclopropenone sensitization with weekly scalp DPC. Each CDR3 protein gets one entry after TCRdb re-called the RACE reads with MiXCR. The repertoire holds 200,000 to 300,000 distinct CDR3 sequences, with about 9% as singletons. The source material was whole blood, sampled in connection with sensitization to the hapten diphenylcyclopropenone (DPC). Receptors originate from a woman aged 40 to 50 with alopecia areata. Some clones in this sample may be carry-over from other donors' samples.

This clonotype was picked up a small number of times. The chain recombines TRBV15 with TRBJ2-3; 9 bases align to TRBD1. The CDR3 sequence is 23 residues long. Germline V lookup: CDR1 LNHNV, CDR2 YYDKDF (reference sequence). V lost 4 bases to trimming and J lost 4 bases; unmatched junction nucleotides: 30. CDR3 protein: CATSIRQGVNGPDITPLPDTQYF. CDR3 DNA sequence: TGTGCCACCAGCATTAGACAGGGGGTTAACGGACCCGATATCACCCCGCTCCCAGATACGCAGTATTTT.

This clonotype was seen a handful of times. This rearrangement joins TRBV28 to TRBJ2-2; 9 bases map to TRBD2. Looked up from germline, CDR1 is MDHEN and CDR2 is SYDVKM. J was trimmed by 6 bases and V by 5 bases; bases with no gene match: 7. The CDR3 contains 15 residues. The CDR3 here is CASSTLAGSAGELFF. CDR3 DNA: TGTGCCAGCAGTACCCTAGCGGGAAGTGCCGGGGAGCTGTTTTTT.

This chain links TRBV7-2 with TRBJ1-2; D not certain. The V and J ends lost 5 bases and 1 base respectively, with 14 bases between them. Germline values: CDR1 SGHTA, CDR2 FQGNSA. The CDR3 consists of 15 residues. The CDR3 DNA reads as TGTGCCAGCAGCCCATCCGGACGGATTAACTATGGCTACACCTTC. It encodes CASSPSGRINYGYTF.

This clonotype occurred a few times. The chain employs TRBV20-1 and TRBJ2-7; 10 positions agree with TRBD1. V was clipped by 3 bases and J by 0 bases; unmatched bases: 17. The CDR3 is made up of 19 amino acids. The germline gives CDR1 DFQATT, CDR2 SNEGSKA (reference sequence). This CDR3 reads CSASPTTRQGAASSYEQYF. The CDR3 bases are TGCAGTGCTAGTCCCACTACCCGACAGGGGGCCGCCTCCTCCTACGAGCAGTACTTC.

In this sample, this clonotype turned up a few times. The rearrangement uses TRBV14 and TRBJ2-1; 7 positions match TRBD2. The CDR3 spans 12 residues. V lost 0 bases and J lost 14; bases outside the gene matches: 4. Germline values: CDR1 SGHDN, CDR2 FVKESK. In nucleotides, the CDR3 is TGTGCCAGCAGCCAAGAGGGCGGGAGAAAGTTCTTC. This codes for CASSQEGGRKFF.

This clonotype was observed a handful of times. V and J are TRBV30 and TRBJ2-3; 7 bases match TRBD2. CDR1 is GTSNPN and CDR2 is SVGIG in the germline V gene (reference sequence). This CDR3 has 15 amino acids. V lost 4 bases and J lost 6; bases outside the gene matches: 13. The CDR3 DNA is TGTGCCTGGACTCTCTCCCTGGGCGGGAGTGATACGCAGTATTTT. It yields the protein CAWTLSLGGSDTQYF.

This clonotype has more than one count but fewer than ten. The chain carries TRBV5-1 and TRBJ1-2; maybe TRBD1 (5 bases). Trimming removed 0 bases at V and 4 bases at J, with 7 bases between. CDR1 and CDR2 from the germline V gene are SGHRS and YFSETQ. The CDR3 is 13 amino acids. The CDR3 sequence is CASSLGQSYGYTF. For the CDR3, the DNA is TGCGCCAGCAGCTTGGGACAGAGCTATGGCTACACCTTC.

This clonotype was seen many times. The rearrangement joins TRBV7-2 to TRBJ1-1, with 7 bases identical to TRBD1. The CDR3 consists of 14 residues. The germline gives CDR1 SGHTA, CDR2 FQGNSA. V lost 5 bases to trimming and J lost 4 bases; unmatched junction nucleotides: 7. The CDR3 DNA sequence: TGTGCCAGCAGCCCACAGGGGTATGGCACTGAAGCTTTCTTT. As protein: CASSPQGYGTEAFF.

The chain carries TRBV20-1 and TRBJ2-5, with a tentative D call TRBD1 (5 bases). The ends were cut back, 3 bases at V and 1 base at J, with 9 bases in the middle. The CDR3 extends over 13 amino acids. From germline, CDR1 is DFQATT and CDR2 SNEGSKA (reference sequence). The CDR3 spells CSARAGSQETQYF. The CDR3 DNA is TGCAGTGCTAGGGCAGGGTCCCAAGAGACCCAGTACTTC.

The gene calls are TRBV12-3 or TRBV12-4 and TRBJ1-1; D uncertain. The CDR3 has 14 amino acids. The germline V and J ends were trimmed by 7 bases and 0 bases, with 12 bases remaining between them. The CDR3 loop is CASTLGGMNTEAFF. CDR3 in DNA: TGTGCCAGCACCCTCGGCGGGATGAACACTGAAGCTTTCTTT.

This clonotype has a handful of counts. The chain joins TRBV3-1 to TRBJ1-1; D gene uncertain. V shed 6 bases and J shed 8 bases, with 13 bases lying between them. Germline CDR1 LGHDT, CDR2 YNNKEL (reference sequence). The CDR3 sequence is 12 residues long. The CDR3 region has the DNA TGTGCCAGCAGGGCCACCGGCGGGGAAGCTTTCTTT. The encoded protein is CASRATGGEAFF.

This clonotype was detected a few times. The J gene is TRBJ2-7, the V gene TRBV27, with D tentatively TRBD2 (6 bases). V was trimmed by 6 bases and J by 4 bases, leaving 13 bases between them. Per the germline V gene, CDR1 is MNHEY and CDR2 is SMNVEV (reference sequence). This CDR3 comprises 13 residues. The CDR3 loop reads CASRIGGGYEQYF. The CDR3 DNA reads TGTGCCAGCAGAATCGGGGGAGGTTACGAGCAGTACTTC.

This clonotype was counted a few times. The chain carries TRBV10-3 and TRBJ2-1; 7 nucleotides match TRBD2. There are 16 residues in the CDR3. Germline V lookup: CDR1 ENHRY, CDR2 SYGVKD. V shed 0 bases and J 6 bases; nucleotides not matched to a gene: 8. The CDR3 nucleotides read TGTGCCATCAGTGAGTCGACAAGCGGGAAATTCAATGAGCAGTTCTTC. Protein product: CAISESTSGKFNEQFF.

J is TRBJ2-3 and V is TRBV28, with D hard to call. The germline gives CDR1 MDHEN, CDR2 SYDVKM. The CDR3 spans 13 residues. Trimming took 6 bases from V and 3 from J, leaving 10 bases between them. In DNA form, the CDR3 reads TGTGCCAGCAGGGAACAAGGAACAGATACGCAGTATTTT. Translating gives CASREQGTDTQYF. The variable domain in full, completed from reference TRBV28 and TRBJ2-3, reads DVKVTQSSRYLVKRTGEKVFLECVQDMDHENMFWYRQDPGLGLRLIYFSYDVKMKEKGDIPEGYSVSREKKERFSLILESASTNQTSMYLCASREQGTDTQYFGPGTRLTVL.

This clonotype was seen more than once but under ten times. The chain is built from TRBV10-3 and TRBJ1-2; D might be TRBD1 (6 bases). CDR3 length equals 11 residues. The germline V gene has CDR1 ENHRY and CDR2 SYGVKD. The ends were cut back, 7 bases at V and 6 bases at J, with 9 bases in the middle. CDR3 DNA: TGTGCCATCATCGAGGGGGATGGCTACACCTTC. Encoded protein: CAIIEGDGYTF.

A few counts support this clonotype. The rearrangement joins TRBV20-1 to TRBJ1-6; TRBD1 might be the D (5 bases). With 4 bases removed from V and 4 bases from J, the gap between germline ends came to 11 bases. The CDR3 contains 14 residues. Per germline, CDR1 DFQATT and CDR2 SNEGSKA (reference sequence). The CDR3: CSAKQDGYNSPLHF. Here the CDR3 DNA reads TGCAGTGCTAAACAGGATGGATATAATTCACCCCTCCACTTT.

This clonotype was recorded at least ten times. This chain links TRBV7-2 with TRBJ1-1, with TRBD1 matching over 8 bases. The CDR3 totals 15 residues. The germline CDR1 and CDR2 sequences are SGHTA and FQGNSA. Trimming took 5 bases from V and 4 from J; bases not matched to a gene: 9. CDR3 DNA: TGTGCCAGCAGCGTTAGGACAGGGACTGGCACTGAAGCTTTCTTT. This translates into CASSVRTGTGTEAFF.

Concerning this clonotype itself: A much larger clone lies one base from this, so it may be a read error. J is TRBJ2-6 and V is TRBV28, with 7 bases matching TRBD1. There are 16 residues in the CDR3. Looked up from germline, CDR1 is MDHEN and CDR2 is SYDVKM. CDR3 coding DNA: TGTGCCAGCAGTTCCCGACAGGGAGCCGGGGCCGACGTCCTGACTTTC. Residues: CASSSRQGAGADVLTF.

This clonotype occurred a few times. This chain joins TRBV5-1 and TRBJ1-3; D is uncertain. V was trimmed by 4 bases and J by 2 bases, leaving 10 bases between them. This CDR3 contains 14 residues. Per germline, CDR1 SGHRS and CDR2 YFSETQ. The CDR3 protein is CASSVGIPGNTIYF. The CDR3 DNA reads TGCGCCAGCAGCGTCGGGATTCCTGGAAACACCATATATTTT.

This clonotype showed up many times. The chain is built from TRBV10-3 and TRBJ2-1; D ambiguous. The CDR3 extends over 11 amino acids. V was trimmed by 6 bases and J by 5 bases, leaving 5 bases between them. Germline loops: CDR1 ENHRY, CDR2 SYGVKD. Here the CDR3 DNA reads TGTGCCATCAGGGGCGACAATGAGCAGTTCTTC. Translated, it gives CAIRGDNEQFF.

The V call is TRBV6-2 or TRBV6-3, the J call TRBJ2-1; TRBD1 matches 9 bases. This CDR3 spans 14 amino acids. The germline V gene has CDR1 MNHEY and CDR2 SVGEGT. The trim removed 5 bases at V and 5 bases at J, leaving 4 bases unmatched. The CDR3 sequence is CASSKQGADNEQFF. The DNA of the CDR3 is TGTGCCAGCAGTAAACAGGGGGCGGACAATGAGCAGTTCTTC.

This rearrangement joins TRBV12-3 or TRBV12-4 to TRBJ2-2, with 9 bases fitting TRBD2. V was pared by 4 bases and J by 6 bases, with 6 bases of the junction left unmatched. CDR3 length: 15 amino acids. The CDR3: CASSYSGRPAGELFF. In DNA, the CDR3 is TGTGCCAGCAGTTATAGCGGGAGACCCGCCGGGGAGCTGTTTTTT.

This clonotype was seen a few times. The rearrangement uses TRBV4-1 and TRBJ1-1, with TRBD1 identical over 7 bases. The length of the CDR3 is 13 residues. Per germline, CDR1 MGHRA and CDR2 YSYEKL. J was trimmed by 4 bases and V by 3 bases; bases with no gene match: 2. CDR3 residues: CASSQTGSTEAFF. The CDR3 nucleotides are TGCGCCAGCAGCCAGACAGGGAGCACTGAAGCTTTCTTT.

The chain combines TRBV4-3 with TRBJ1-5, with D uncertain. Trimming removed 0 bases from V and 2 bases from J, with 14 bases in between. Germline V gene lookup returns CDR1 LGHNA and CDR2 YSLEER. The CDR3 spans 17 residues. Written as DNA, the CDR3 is TGCGCCAGCAGCCAAGATCTGACCGGGGAAGGCAATCAGCCCCAGCATTTT. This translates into CASSQDLTGEGNQPQHF.